This T cell receptor beta chain was documented in a study of T cells in Graves' hyperthyroidism and ophthalmopathy. Overall study results and limits: Among thyroid clonotypes expanded above 0.001, most also appeared in blood. Ophthalmopathy, as predicted by the model, came a median approximately 6.5 months after the prediction. Ophthalmopathy was told apart from stable hyperthyroidism by a 13 V-J model.

There were TCR beta CDR3 regions amplified from RNA transcripts. Primed by the HTBI set, a first-round RT-PCR was run on the TCR CDR3. MiXCR, applied by TCRdb to the multiplex PCR reads, yields one record per CDR3 protein. This sample carries roughly 500,000 distinct CDR3 sequences, 40% to 55% of them seen once, and the ten largest clones take 35% to 50%. About this clonotype: What it recognizes is unknown.

This TCR came from an adult woman with Graves' disease, either hyperthyroidism or ophthalmopathy (not recorded which). The sample taken for sequencing was peripheral blood or thyroid tissue (not recorded which).

Here the CDR3 reads CASSQVRRGELFF. CDR3 nucleotides: TGTGCCAGCAGCCAAGTCCGCCGTGGGGAGCTGTTTTTT. This chain links TRBV14 with TRBJ2-2, with unresolved D. The CDR3 consists of 13 residues. CDR1 is SGHDN and CDR2 is FVKESK in the germline V gene. Trimming removed 1 base at V and 8 bases at J, with 8 bases between.